This is a list of T cell receptor beta chains from one sample in a study of shared T cell receptors in the human thymus. Produced via immunoSEQ multiplex PCR; TCRdb's table is partial and in-frame only. The repertoire holds 500,000 to 750,000 clones, 88% seen once, with approximately 0.01% in the top ten. Separately, the same data were catalogued under a study of human thymus T cells.

The sample was thymocytes. These receptors originate from a boy younger than two with a congenital heart defect. Both conserved end residues are part of each CDR3. The D gene is left open where the match is weak. For some rows the clone size is stated as once, few or many, or as a class when expanded; others skip it.

j_call	v_call	d_call	clone_size	cdr3_aa	cdr3_nt
TRBJ1-3	TRBV2	TRBD1	-	CASSLAGGCSGNTIYF	TGTGCCAGCAGCCTGGCAGGGGGGTGCTCTGGAAACACCATATATTTT
TRBJ1-1	TRBV5-1	TRBD1	once	CASSSEKGAGDMNTEAFF	TGCGCCAGCAGCTCGGAAAAGGGGGCTGGGGATATGAACACTGAAGCTTTCTTT
TRBJ2-5	TRBV28	-	once	CASSHPTATSVETQYF	TGTGCCAGCAGTCACCCAACCGCGACTAGTGTGGAGACCCAGTACTTC
TRBJ2-7	TRBV28	TRBD1	-	CASSFWDREHEQYF	TGTGCCAGCAGTTTTTGGGACAGGGAGCACGAGCAGTACTTC
TRBJ2-6	TRBV5-6	-	-	CASSFSGPGANVLTF	TGTGCCAGCAGCTTTTCAGGGCCTGGGGCCAACGTCCTGACTTTC
TRBJ2-7	TRBV7-8	-	-	CASSLAPASYEQYF	TGTGCCAGCAGCTTAGCTCCAGCGAGCTACGAGCAGTACTTC
TRBJ1-1	TRBV10-3	TRBD1	-	CAISEGTGLWNTEAFF	TGTGCCATCAGTGAGGGGACAGGGTTGTGGAACACTGAAGCTTTCTTT
TRBJ2-7	TRBV6-5	TRBD2	-	CASSPGLAGDNEQYF	TGTGCCAGCAGTCCGGGACTAGCGGGCGACAACGAGCAGTACTTC
TRBJ1-3	TRBV10-3	-	few	CAIRTGHRGSGGNTIYF	TGTGCCATCAGAACTGGACATCGTGGTTCAGGGGGAAACACCATATATTTT
TRBJ2-7	TRBV27	-	-	CASSLRVSYEQYF	TGTGCCAGCAGTCTCCGGGTCTCCTACGAGCAGTACTTC
TRBJ1-2	TRBV10-2	-	-	CASSESSSEYGYGYTF	TGCGCCAGCAGTGAGTCGAGTAGTGAGTACGGCTATGGCTACACCTTC
TRBJ2-1	TRBV4-3	TRBD2	-	CASSQVSCLAAEQFF	TGCGCCAGCAGCCAAGTCAGTTGCCTAGCGGCCGAGCAGTTCTTC
TRBJ1-4	TRBV30	-	-	CAWSEGEGTNEKLFF	TGTGCCTGGAGTGAGGGGGAAGGAACTAATGAAAAACTGTTTTTT
TRBJ2-3	TRBV5-4	-	-	CASSLGAGLRETTDTQYF	TGTGCCAGCAGCTTGGGGGCTGGACTTCGGGAGACCACAGATACGCAGTATTTT
TRBJ1-2	TRBV28	TRBD1	-	CASSPPRARDRVNGYTF	TGTGCCAGCAGTCCTCCGAGAGCTAGGGACAGGGTGAATGGCTACACCTTC
TRBJ1-5	TRBV7-9	TRBD1	-	CASSLALETGDSQPQHF	TGTGCCAGCAGCTTAGCGCTGGAGACAGGGGATAGTCAGCCCCAGCATTTT
TRBJ1-5	TRBV30	TRBD1	-	CAWSADQSDRGNQPQHF	TGTGCCTGGAGTGCGGACCAATCTGACAGGGGTAATCAGCCCCAGCATTTT
TRBJ2-2	TRBV7-2	-	-	CAMLNTGELFF	TGTGCCATGCTAAACACCGGGGAGCTGTTTTTT
TRBJ1-1	TRBV5-1	-	-	CASSLRGFAEAFF	TGCGCCAGCAGCTTGAGGGGTTTCGCTGAAGCTTTCTTT
TRBJ2-7	TRBV12-5	-	-	CASGLRYEQYF	TGTGCTAGTGGTTTGCGGTACGAGCAGTACTTC
TRBJ2-7	TRBV2	-	once	CASSEAQALIAGQYF	TGTGCCAGCAGTGAAGCCCAGGCACTAATTGCGGGGCAGTACTTC
TRBJ2-1	TRBV11-2	TRBD2	-	CASSLDPGTSGRFHNEQFF	TGTGCCAGCAGCTTAGATCCCGGGACTAGCGGGAGGTTCCACAATGAGCAGTTCTTC
TRBJ2-2	TRBV4-1	TRBD2	few	CASSQREREGYTGELFF	TGCGCCAGCAGCCAAAGGGAGCGGGAGGGGTACACCGGGGAGCTGTTTTTT
TRBJ2-4	TRBV5-1	-	-	CASSLVANDALAKNIQYF	TGCGCCAGCAGCTTGGTTGCCAACGATGCGTTAGCCAAAAACATTCAGTACTTC
TRBJ2-7	TRBV27	TRBD1	once	CASGGTGVAYEQYF	TGTGCCAGCGGGGGGACAGGGGTCGCCTACGAGCAGTACTTC
TRBJ2-1	TRBV5-4	-	-	CASGTPGEQFF	TGTGCCAGCGGCACCCCGGGGGAGCAGTTCTTC
TRBJ2-7	TRBV5-1	TRBD2	-	CASSLAGLAGGTSYEQYF	TGCGCCAGCAGCTTGGCGGGGCTAGCGGGAGGTACCTCCTACGAGCAGTACTTC
TRBJ1-1	TRBV5-8	-	-	CASSHIRPEDEAFF	TGTGCCAGCAGCCATATACGCCCAGAGGATGAAGCTTTCTTT
TRBJ1-5	TRBV4-2	TRBD1	once	CASSQVGDRVGPAGLRSDQPQHF	TGTGCCAGCAGCCAAGTCGGGGACAGGGTAGGCCCTGCCGGTCTTAGGAGCGATCAGCCCCAGCATTTT
TRBJ1-1	TRBV6-1	-	once	CASSGRGMNTEAFF	TGTGCCAGCAGTGGCAGAGGCATGAACACTGAAGCTTTCTTT
TRBJ2-3	TRBV2	TRBD2	once	CASSSFSSGPTDTQYF	TGTGCCAGCAGTTCCTTCTCTAGCGGCCCCACAGATACGCAGTATTTT
TRBJ2-1	TRBV7-6	-	few	CASSLVPGRSYNEQFF	TGTGCCAGCAGCTTAGTGCCAGGGCGCTCCTACAATGAGCAGTTCTTC
TRBJ2-5	TRBV11-3	-	-	CASSLGQGETQYF	TGTGCCAGCAGCTTAGGGCAGGGGGAGACCCAGTACTTC
TRBJ2-2	TRBV29-1	-	-	CSALLDIIGGELFF	TGCAGCGCTCTACTAGACATAATAGGCGGGGAGCTGTTTTTT
TRBJ2-7	TRBV29-1	-	-	CSVEGETGSYEQYF	TGCAGCGTTGAAGGGGAGACAGGATCCTACGAGCAGTACTTC
TRBJ2-1	TRBV19	TRBD2	-	CASSISAGDNEQFF	TGTGCCAGTAGTATAAGCGCGGGGGACAATGAGCAGTTCTTC
TRBJ2-1	TRBV9	TRBD2	-	CASSVSNPGTSGERGNEQFF	TGTGCCAGCAGCGTCTCTAACCCCGGAACTAGCGGCGAACGGGGAAATGAGCAGTTCTTC
TRBJ2-5	TRBV11-2	TRBD2	-	CASSALGLAGQETQYF	TGTGCCAGCAGCGCACTGGGACTAGCAGGCCAAGAGACCCAGTACTTC
TRBJ2-3	TRBV4-1	TRBD1	-	CASSHLRDRGRNSTDTQYF	TGCGCCAGCAGCCACCTCCGGGACAGGGGGCGAAATAGCACAGATACGCAGTATTTT
TRBJ1-1	TRBV19	-	-	CASISRNTEAFF	TGTGCCAGTATATCTAGGAACACTGAAGCTTTCTTT
TRBJ2-1	TRBV11-3	-	-	CASSFTGYNEQFF	TGTGCCAGCAGCTTCACCGGGTACAATGAGCAGTTCTTC
TRBJ2-5	TRBV6-1	-	-	CASSEGLIRDCEETQYF	TGTGCCAGCAGTGAAGGCCTGATCCGGGACTGCGAAGAGACCCAGTACTTC
TRBJ2-3	TRBV9	-	once	CASSVEEGRRTDTQYF	TGTGCCAGCAGCGTAGAGGAGGGGCGTAGGACAGATACGCAGTATTTT
TRBJ2-2	TRBV5-6	-	-	CASSLPGVGELFF	TGTGCCAGCAGCTTGCCGGGGGTCGGGGAGCTGTTTTTT
TRBJ2-1	TRBV6-4	-	-	CASRGPNNEQFF	TGTGCCAGCAGGGGGCCTAACAATGAGCAGTTCTTC
TRBJ1-1	TRBV29-1	-	-	CSAEWGGLGLNTEAFF	TGCAGCGCCGAATGGGGGGGGTTAGGCCTAAACACTGAAGCTTTCTTT
TRBJ2-5	TRBV9	TRBD2	-	CASSVAGAGGQETQYF	TGTGCCAGCAGCGTAGCGGGGGCGGGGGGCCAAGAGACCCAGTACTTC
TRBJ1-3	TRBV4-3	TRBD1	few	CASSPRGQGVSGNTIYF	TGCGCCAGCAGCCCACGTGGACAGGGGGTGTCTGGAAACACCATATATTTT
TRBJ1-5	TRBV6-1	TRBD1	few	CASQGGQPQHF	TGTGCCTCTCAGGGGGGTCAGCCCCAGCATTTT
TRBJ2-5	TRBV18	TRBD1	-	CASSPTRRTGGVQETQYF	TGTGCCAGCTCACCGACACGAAGGACAGGGGGAGTCCAAGAGACCCAGTACTTC
TRBJ2-1	TRBV5-1	TRBD2	-	CASSFLPSGDNEQFF	TGCGCCAGCAGCTTTCTCCCTAGCGGAGACAATGAGCAGTTCTTC